The T cell receptor (beta chain) described here comes from a study of cytomegalovirus exposure and HLA in healthy donors. Both 60 Vbeta primers and 13 Jbeta primers went into the PCR. Sequencing used immunoSEQ multiplex PCR; TCRdb keeps in-frame clones, though not all of them. The sample holds 100,000 to 150,000 clones; around 77% are singletons and the top ten take 4.2%. About this clone: Its cognate antigen is unknown.

General study results and limits: Being indistinguishable, some V segments were excluded, TRBV6-2 and TRBV6-3 among them. Several of the most significant clusters were apparently associated with common viral pathogens in a later analysis.

This CDR3 has 15 residues. Deletions cut 3 bases from V and 4 bases from J, with 15 bases between. CDR1 KGHSH and CDR2 LQKENI come from the germline V gene. The sequenced sample was PBMCs. The receptor was isolated from a male donor in good health and CMV-seropositive. The V call is TRBV18, the J call TRBJ1-2, with unresolved D. The CDR3 here is CASSPRVSVFYGYTF. CDR3 nucleotide sequence: TGTGCCAGCTCACCGAGGGTTTCCGTTTTCTATGGCTACACCTTC. The full variable domain, completed using reference TRBV18 and TRBJ1-2, is NAGVMQNPRHLVRRRGQEARLRCSPMKGHSHVYWYRQLPEEGLKFMVYLQKENIIDESGMPKERFSAEFPKEGPSILRIQQVVRGDSAAYFCASSPRVSVFYGYTFGSGTRLTVV.